These T cell receptor beta chains were read from a single sample in a study of blood T cell repertoires in COVID-19. Using immunoSEQ multiplex PCR, the repertoire was profiled, and TCRdb retains in-frame clones only, with some absent. The table includes approximately 150,000 clones, approximately 91% detected once. Material for sequencing was peripheral blood. These receptors originate from a man between 18 and 35 years old with COVID-19, enrolled during active disease. Each CDR3 is given with its conserved first and last residue. Rows give clone size only sometimes, using once, few, many, or a class for an expanded clone.

j_gene: TRBJ2-5; abundance: once; v_gene: TRBV11-2; CDR3aa: CASSLPGLAVIQETQYF
j_gene: TRBJ1-4; abundance: NA; v_gene: TRBV30; CDR3aa: CAWRTGGGEKLLF
j_gene: TRBJ2-7; abundance: NA; v_gene: TRBV5-6; CDR3aa: CASSLTEGYEQYF
j_gene: TRBJ2-7; abundance: NA; v_gene: TRBV19; CDR3aa: CASSPGTVSYEQYF
j_gene: TRBJ2-1; abundance: NA; v_gene: TRBV28; CDR3aa: CASRGRGYNEQFF
j_gene: TRBJ2-2; abundance: NA; v_gene: TRBV9; CDR3aa: CASSVGRTGPTGELFF
j_gene: TRBJ2-7; abundance: NA; v_gene: TRBV19; CDR3aa: CASSFGETYEQYF
j_gene: TRBJ1-6; abundance: NA; v_gene: TRBV5-5; CDR3aa: CASSGETILNSPLHF
j_gene: TRBJ2-1; abundance: NA; v_gene: TRBV24-1; CDR3aa: CATSVATGHNEQFF
j_gene: TRBJ1-2; abundance: NA; v_gene: TRBV4-3; CDR3aa: CASSQGWQGNYGYTF
j_gene: TRBJ2-5; abundance: NA; v_gene: TRBV4-2; CDR3aa: CASSQRIGPSGKKETQYF
j_gene: TRBJ1-1; abundance: NA; v_gene: TRBV25-1; CDR3aa: CASSEFGDEAFF
j_gene: TRBJ2-3; abundance: NA; v_gene: TRBV28; CDR3aa: CASTFGGFATDTQYF
j_gene: TRBJ2-5; abundance: once; v_gene: TRBV30; CDR3aa: CAFGTSGVQETQYF
j_gene: TRBJ1-6; abundance: once; v_gene: TRBV16; CDR3aa: CASSQSVITVNSPLHF
j_gene: TRBJ2-1; abundance: NA; v_gene: TRBV6-6; CDR3aa: CASSPSNEQFF
j_gene: TRBJ2-7; abundance: NA; v_gene: TRBV5-4; CDR3aa: CASSFGQGSSYEQYF
j_gene: TRBJ1-2; abundance: NA; v_gene: TRBV4-1; CDR3aa: CASSQDQRGGYTF
j_gene: TRBJ1-5; abundance: NA; v_gene: TRBV28; CDR3aa: CASSFRGWAQPQHF
j_gene: TRBJ2-7; abundance: NA; v_gene: TRBV7-3; CDR3aa: CASSLVGSSYEQYF
j_gene: TRBJ2-7; abundance: NA; v_gene: TRBV29-1; CDR3aa: CSVAPGQAYEQYF
j_gene: TRBJ2-5; abundance: NA; v_gene: TRBV5-6; CDR3aa: CASSLQGTQYF
j_gene: TRBJ1-5; abundance: NA; v_gene: TRBV4-1; CDR3aa: CASSLAWGFSNQPQHF
j_gene: TRBJ1-1; abundance: NA; v_gene: TRBV29-1; CDR3aa: CSVERQGSPEAFF
j_gene: TRBJ2-5; abundance: once; v_gene: TRBV14; CDR3aa: CASSRRTGGLETQYF
j_gene: TRBJ1-5; abundance: NA; v_gene: TRBV28; CDR3aa: CAIKAGTAYQPQHF
j_gene: TRBJ2-2; abundance: NA; v_gene: TRBV23-1; CDR3aa: CASSPWERTGELFF
j_gene: TRBJ2-1; abundance: few; v_gene: TRBV28; CDR3aa: CASPPGLAGARSYNEQFF
j_gene: TRBJ1-4; abundance: NA; v_gene: TRBV19; CDR3aa: CASSPSRDRADNEKLLF